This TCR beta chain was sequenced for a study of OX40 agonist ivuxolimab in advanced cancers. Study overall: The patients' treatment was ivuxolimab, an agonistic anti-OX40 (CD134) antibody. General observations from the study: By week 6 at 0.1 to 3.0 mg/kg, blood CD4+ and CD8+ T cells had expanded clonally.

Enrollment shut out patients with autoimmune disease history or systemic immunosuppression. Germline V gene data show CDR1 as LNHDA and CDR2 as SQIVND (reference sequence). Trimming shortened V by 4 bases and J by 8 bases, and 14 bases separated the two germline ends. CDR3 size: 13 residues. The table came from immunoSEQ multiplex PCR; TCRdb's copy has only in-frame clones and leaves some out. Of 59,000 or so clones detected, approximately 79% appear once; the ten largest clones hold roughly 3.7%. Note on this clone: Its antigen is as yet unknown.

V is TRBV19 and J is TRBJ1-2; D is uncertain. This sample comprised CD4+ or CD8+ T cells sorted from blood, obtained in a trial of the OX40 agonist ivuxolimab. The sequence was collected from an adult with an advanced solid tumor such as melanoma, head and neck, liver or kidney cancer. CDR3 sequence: CASSTPHYEGYTF. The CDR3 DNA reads TGTGCCAGTAGTACCCCTCACTATGAGGGCTACACCTTC.